Listed below are T cell receptor beta chains from one sample, sequenced in a study of patients and donors after allogeneic stem cell transplantation. One entry per CDR3 protein results from TCRdb running MiXCR on the RT-PCR reads. The sample yields about 410,000 distinct CDR3 sequences, approximately 16% seen once. Sequenced material: blood, either unsorted or a sorted T cell fraction (not recorded which). The receptor set was obtained from a human donor who was either an allogeneic HSCT recipient or a stem cell or donor lymphocyte infusion donor (not recorded which). It is not recorded whose cells these are; they may come from a transplant donor. Each CDR3 is given with its conserved first and last residue. Clone size is not always given. Where it is, it says once, few, many or a class for expanded clones.

>TRBV10-3|TRBJ2-7|few
CAISEGGGLYEQYF
>TRBV6-1|TRBJ2-7|-
CATTPPGNQFNEQYF
>TRBV6-2/TRBV6-3|TRBJ1-1|few
CASSRKTPSGTEAFF
>TRBV6-5|TRBJ2-3|few
CASSYSPGRRTDTQYF
>TRBV7-9|TRBJ2-5|few
CASSWPATETQYF
>TRBV5-1|TRBJ2-7|-
CASSETGTTPYEQYF
>TRBV4-1|TRBJ1-5|-
CASSQSGIQPQHF
>TRBV15|TRBJ2-2|-
CATSRDSSGGELFF
>TRBV29-1|TRBJ2-7|-
CSVISSLGEQYF
>TRBV7-9|TRBJ2-7|-
CASSPKERGTYEQYF
>TRBV15|TRBJ2-1|few
CATSKDRGDYNEQFF